Presented here are 5 T cell receptor beta chains from one specimen sequenced in a study of blood T cell repertoires in COVID-19. Sequencing used immunoSEQ multiplex PCR; TCRdb keeps in-frame clones, though not all of them. The table records 200,000 to 250,000 clones, roughly 80% of them present only once. Sequencing was performed on peripheral blood. Receptor source: a woman aged 80 or over with acute or convalescent COVID-19.

The rearrangement uses TRBV6-6 and TRBJ1-2; D perhaps matches TRBD1 (6 bases). This CDR3 region has 13 residues. Germline CDR1 MNHNY, CDR2 SVGAGI (reference sequence). The germline V and J ends were trimmed by 8 bases and 3 bases, with 13 bases remaining between them. The DNA of the CDR3 is TGTGCCAGCCACAGGGAGTCGGACTATGGCTACACCTTC. It encodes CASHRESDYGYTF.

The chain joins TRBV7-2 to TRBJ1-1; 8 bases are shared with TRBD1. The CDR3 contains 15 residues. Trimming took 2 bases from V and 6 from J; bases not matched to a gene: 8. Germline V gene data show CDR1 as SGHTA and CDR2 as FQGNSA. The CDR3 DNA reads as TGTGCCAGCAGCTTACAGGGGCAGGGGGCAGCTGAAGCTTTCTTT. Translated, it gives CASSLQGQGAAEAFF. The full variable domain, rest sourced from reference TRBV7-2 and TRBJ1-1, is GAGVSQSPSNKVTEKGKDVELRCDPISGHTALYWYRQSLGQGLEFLIYFQGNSAPDKSGLPSDRFSAERTGGSVSTLTIQRTQQEDSAVYLCASSLQGQGAAEAFFGQGTRLTVV.

This clone was counted only a few times. V and J are TRBV6-6 and TRBJ2-7, with D maybe TRBD1 (5 bases). Germline V gene sequence: CDR1 MNHNY, CDR2 SVGAGI (reference sequence). V was pared by 7 bases and J by 4 bases, with 11 bases between. This CDR3 has 12 amino acids. This chain's CDR3 is CASTRGSYEQYF. In DNA form, the CDR3 reads TGTGCCAGCACAAGGGGATCTTACGAGCAGTACTTC.

This chain uses TRBV7-9 with TRBJ2-5, with D perhaps TRBD1 (8 bases). Deletions cut 6 bases from V and 2 bases from J, with 19 bases between. CDR1 and CDR2 (germline): SEHNR, FQNEAQ (reference sequence). This CDR3 contains 16 residues. CDR3 sequence reads: CASSMGGTGKQETQYF. The CDR3 DNA follows: TGTGCCAGCAGTATGGGGGGGACAGGCAAACAAGAGACCCAGTACTTC.

This chain links TRBV7-8 with TRBJ2-1, with D perhaps TRBD2 (6 bases). Trimming stripped 1 base from V and 7 bases from J, with 20 bases between. Germline V gene lookup returns CDR1 SGHVS and CDR2 FQNEAQ. The CDR3 covers 17 residues. The CDR3 region is CASSLGLLALLGNEQFF. In DNA, the CDR3 is TGTGCCAGCAGCTTAGGATTACTAGCATTGTTGGGTAATGAGCAGTTCTTC.